One TCR beta chain is described in this entry. The antigen is undetermined. This entry comes from a study of cytomegalovirus exposure and HLA in healthy donors. Findings of the study overall: Later analysis associated a missense DCLRE1C variant with TCR beta V- and J-gene trimming.

Researchers ran the PCR with 60 Vbeta and 13 Jbeta primers. Sequenced by immunoSEQ multiplex PCR; TCRdb stores in-frame clones only, minus some. Altogether some 200,000 clones are present, approximately 80% being singletons, with the ten largest covering 0.6% to 0.7%. The sequence was obtained from a boy aged 10-17 years in good health and CMV-seronegative. Sequenced material: PBMCs.

This CDR3 is CASSLEPGGHSPLHF. In nucleotides, the CDR3 is TGCGCCAGCAGCTTGGAACCAGGGGGTCACTCACCCCTCCACTTT. This chain connects TRBV5-1 to TRBJ1-6, with 7 bases aligning to TRBD1. The V gene's germline CDR1 is SGHRS and CDR2 YFSETQ. The CDR3 contains 15 residues. Trimming removed 0 bases from V and 10 bases from J; junction bases left unmatched: 7.